One sample yielded the 27 T cell receptor beta chains listed below, sequenced in a study of low-dose radiotherapy and immunotherapy resistance in tumors. Priming of first-strand cDNA relied on TRAV- and TRBV-specific primers (covering alpha and beta chains). TCRs were amplified for 15 to 25 PCR cycles with a constant-region primer and V-primer adapter. TCRdb reprocessed the reads via MiXCR and lists one record per CDR3 protein. The profile shows approximately 100,000 distinct CDR3 sequences, around 21% of them singletons. Documented time point: after trial treatment. Treatment specified: LDRT plus nivolumab, ipilimumab, low-dose cyclophosphamide and aspirin (RACIN trial). The sample in question was PBMCs, obtained after low-dose radiotherapy plus immunotherapy. The origin of the receptors is a male donor with prostate cancer.

In this sample, this clonotype turned up many times. The chain employs TRBV5-1 and TRBJ1-1; D unresolved. V was pared by 5 bases and J by 5 bases, with 13 bases between. The germline V gene encodes CDR1 SGHRS and CDR2 YFSETQ. This CDR3 is built from 13 residues. The CDR3 reads CASRREPTTEAFF. For the CDR3, the DNA is TGCGCCAGCAGGAGAGAACCGACGACTGAAGCTTTCTTT.

At least ten counts were recorded for this clonotype. The chain is built from TRBV19 and TRBJ1-3, with a tentative D call TRBD1 (6 bases). V was clipped by 7 bases and J by 0 bases, with 13 bases between them. The CDR3 spans 15 residues. The germline V gene encodes CDR1 LNHDA and CDR2 SQIVND (reference sequence). The CDR3 reads CASTRGQNSGNTIYF. CDR3 bases: TGTGCCAGTACCCGCGGACAGAACTCTGGAAACACCATATATTTT. The full variable domain, completed using reference TRBV19 and TRBJ1-3, is DGGITQSPKYLFRKEGQNVTLSCEQNLNHDAMYWYRQDPGQGLRLIYYSQIVNDFQKGDIAEGYSVSREKKESFPLTVTSAQKNPTAFYLCASTRGQNSGNTIYFGEGSWLTVV.

This clonotype has a count of ten or more. The CDR3 sequence is CASGTGMVDTIYF. CDR3 nucleotides: TGTGCCAGCGGGACAGGGATGGTAGACACCATATATTTT. The chain has TRBV2 and TRBJ1-3, with 9 positions matching TRBD1. Germline CDR1 reads SNHLY; CDR2 reads FYNNEI. V trimming: 8 bases; J trimming: 8 bases; junction bases outside the gene matches: 7. The CDR3 is made up of 13 amino acids.

This clonotype has a count of ten or more. The genes are TRBV5-1 and TRBJ2-1; D possibly corresponds to TRBD1 (5 bases). Germline V gene sequence: CDR1 SGHRS, CDR2 YFSETQ. V was clipped by 4 bases and J by 9 bases, with 11 bases between them. This CDR3 is 12 amino acids long. DNA of the CDR3: TGCGCCAGCAGCATACAGGTCCCTGAGCAGTTCTTC. It yields the protein CASSIQVPEQFF.

This clonotype has at least ten counts. The chain recombines TRBV14 with TRBJ2-7, with D maybe TRBD1 (6 bases). The CDR3 is made up of 14 amino acids. From germline, CDR1 is SGHDN and CDR2 FVKESK. V lost 4 bases to trimming and J lost 0 bases, with 10 bases between them. The CDR3 spells CASSPTGISYEQYF. The CDR3 bases are TGTGCCAGCAGCCCAACAGGGATCTCCTACGAGCAGTACTTC.

This clonotype occurred many times. The rearrangement joins TRBV12-3 or TRBV12-4 to TRBJ2-1; D is unclear. CDR3 length: 12 amino acids. V lost 6 bases to trimming and J lost 10 bases, with 13 bases between them. CDR3 coding DNA: TGTGCCAGCAGGCCCGACACTCGAGAGCAGTTCTTC. This translates into CASRPDTREQFF.

This clonotype showed up many times. The chain is built from TRBV27 and TRBJ2-2; 7 nucleotides agree with TRBD2. CDR1 is MNHEY, CDR2 SMNVEV, per germline (reference sequence). CDR3 length: 15 residues. Unmatched junction bases numbered 7, after V lost 5 bases and J lost 4 bases. The CDR3 DNA sequence: TGTGCCAGCAGTATCGGGGGGTATGGCACCGGGGAGCTGTTTTTT. Translating gives CASSIGGYGTGELFF.

This clonotype has a count of ten or more. The chain recombines TRBV29-1 with TRBJ2-7, with 7 bases matching TRBD1. Germline loops: CDR1 SQVTM, CDR2 ANQGSEA. Trimming cost V 8 bases and J 2 bases; bases outside gene matches: 6. There are 12 residues in the CDR3. The CDR3 is CSFRTGPYEQYF. For the CDR3, the DNA is TGCAGCTTTCGGACAGGACCCTACGAGCAGTACTTC.

At least ten counts were recorded for this clonotype. The chain uses TRBV20-1 and TRBJ2-2; 8 positions agree with TRBD2. The CDR3 length is 16 residues. Germline V lookup: CDR1 DFQATT, CDR2 SNEGSKA (reference sequence). The V segment lost 2 bases and the J segment 3 bases; nucleotides outside the gene matches: 8. CDR3: CSARPFGLADTGELFF. DNA for the CDR3: TGCAGTGCTAGACCCTTTGGACTAGCTGACACCGGGGAGCTGTTTTTT.

Details on this clonotype: Possible read error: a much larger clone is one base away. The genes are TRBV20-1 and TRBJ2-3; possibly TRBD1 or TRBD2 for D (5 bases each). The germline gives CDR1 DFQATT, CDR2 SNEGSKA (reference sequence). V was cut by 7 bases and J by 0 bases, with 14 bases left in between. This CDR3 has 14 amino acids. CDR3 loop: CSVPGTPSTDTQYF. The CDR3 bases are TGCAGTGTCCCCGGGACCCCTAGCACAGATACGCAGTATTTT.

This clonotype was detected ten times or more. The junction departs from the called germline gene at one end, perhaps through a read error. The chain combines TRBV27 with TRBJ2-1, with 10 bases matching TRBD2. CDR3 length: 15 amino acids. Germline V lookup: CDR1 MNHEY, CDR2 SMNVEV (reference sequence). CDR3 nucleotide sequence: TGTGCCAGCAGTTTAGGACTAGCGGCCTACAATGGGCAGTTCTTC. The encoded protein is CASSLGLAAYNGQFF.

This clonotype was recorded many times. The J gene is TRBJ1-5, the V gene TRBV6-2 or TRBV6-3; 9 bases align to TRBD1. CDR1 is MNHEY and CDR2 is SVGEGT in the germline V gene. The ends lost 8 bases at V and 6 bases at J; junction bases unmatched: 5. The CDR3 has 13 residues. CDR3 DNA sequence: TGTGCCAGCCGGGACAGGGTACTTCAGCCCCAGCATTTT. This translates into CASRDRVLQPQHF.

This clonotype was counted many times. V and J are TRBV11-1 and TRBJ1-1; D is undetermined. The V and J ends lost 1 base and 1 base respectively, with 10 bases between them. The length of the CDR3 is 15 residues. From germline, CDR1 is SGHAT and CDR2 FQDESV (reference sequence). The DNA of the CDR3 is TGTGCCAGCAGCTTAGGTGGACGGAAGAACACTGAAGCTTTCTTT. Protein product: CASSLGGRKNTEAFF.

The table lists this clonotype with many counts. The chain uses TRBV18 and TRBJ1-2, with 7 bases fitting TRBD1. V trimming: 4 bases; J trimming: 3 bases; junction bases outside the gene matches: 5. The CDR3 loop spans 14 amino acids. CDR1 KGHSH and CDR2 LQKENI come from the germline V gene. CDR3 protein: CASSLQGSDYGYTF. The CDR3 coding sequence is TGTGCCAGCTCACTACAGGGGTCCGACTATGGCTACACCTTC.

This clonotype was detected a few times. The rearrangement links TRBV7-2 to TRBJ2-3; the D gene is possibly TRBD1 (8 bases). With 2 bases removed from V and 1 base from J, the gap between germline ends came to 16 bases. The germline V gene encodes CDR1 SGHTA and CDR2 FQGNSA. This CDR3 contains 17 residues. CDR3 nucleotides: TGTGCCAGCAGCTTATTGGGGGGGACAGGACGCACAGATACGCAGTATTTT. The encoded protein is CASSLLGGTGRTDTQYF.

Concerning this clonotype: A far larger clone lies a single base away; this is likely a read error. The gene calls are TRBV6-1 and TRBJ2-1; the match to TRBD2 covers 8 bases. The CDR3 spans 13 residues. With V trimmed by 10 bases and J by 2 bases, 4 bases remained unmatched. Per germline, CDR1 MNHNS and CDR2 SASEGT. The CDR3 DNA reads as TGTGCCATAAGCGGGAGCCCCTACAATGAGCAGTTCTTC. It yields the protein CAISGSPYNEQFF.

In DNA form, the CDR3 reads TGTGCCAGCAGCTTAGATCCGACGAGCCAAGAGGTGACCCAGTACTTC. It codes for CASSLDPTSQEVTQYF. This rearrangement joins TRBV11-2 to TRBJ2-5; D uncertain. V shed 0 bases and J shed 7 bases, with 18 bases lying between them. This CDR3 comprises 16 residues. The germline V gene has CDR1 SGHAT and CDR2 FQNNGV.

The sample holds many counts of this clonotype. Sequence at one end of the junction differs from germline and may be a read error. This CDR3 is CASSSRGENTEAFF. In DNA form, the CDR3 reads TGCGCCAGCAGCTCCCGAGGCGAAAACACTGAAGCTTTCTTT. The V gene is TRBV5-4, the J gene TRBJ1-1; unclear D gene. Germline V CDR1 and CDR2: SGHNT, YYREEE (reference sequence). The CDR3 has 14 amino acids.

The chain links TRBV20-1 to TRBJ1-5; tentatively, D is TRBD1 (6 bases). CDR1 and CDR2 (germline): DFQATT, SNEGSKA (reference sequence). The CDR3 runs to 12 residues. Deletions cut 6 bases from V and 4 bases from J, with 10 bases between. CDR3 sequence: CSAYTGNQPQHF. The DNA of the CDR3 is TGCAGTGCCTACACAGGGAATCAGCCCCAGCATTTT.

This clonotype was detected ten times or more. This chain joins TRBV5-1 and TRBJ2-1; 10 bases align to TRBD2. CDR3 length: 15 residues. After removal of 0 bases from V and 5 bases from J, the junction contained 2 bases not matched to a gene. Germline V gene sequence: CDR1 SGHRS, CDR2 YFSETQ. The CDR3 sequence: CASSLGLAGDNEQFF. CDR3 nucleotide sequence: TGCGCCAGCAGCTTGGGTCTAGCGGGAGACAATGAGCAGTTCTTC.

This clonotype has a single count. This chain connects TRBV4-1 to TRBJ2-2; 7 bases map to TRBD1. In germline, CDR1 is MGHRA, CDR2 YSYEKL. Unmatched junction bases numbered 6, after V lost 1 base and J lost 7 bases. The CDR3 consists of 15 residues. CDR3 DNA sequence: TGCGCCAGCAGCCAAGGACAGGGAGTCGGCGGGGAGCTGTTTTTT. Its translation is CASSQGQGVGGELFF.

This clonotype was counted many times. The rearrangement uses TRBV12-3 or TRBV12-4 and TRBJ2-3; D remains ambiguous. Trimming cost V 5 bases and J 2 bases, with 5 bases left between them. The CDR3 consists of 12 residues. CDR3 DNA sequence: TGTGCCAGCAGTCCTAACACAGATACGCAGTATTTT. This codes for CASSPNTDTQYF.

This clonotype was seen repeatedly, ten times or more. This sequence joins TRBV29-1 and TRBJ2-3; D not certain. CDR3 size: 13 residues. V was trimmed by 2 bases and J by 4 bases, leaving 10 bases between them. In germline, CDR1 is SQVTM, CDR2 ANQGSEA. The CDR3: CSVEPGLADTQYF. CDR3 nucleotide sequence: TGCAGCGTTGAACCTGGGCTCGCAGATACGCAGTATTTT.

This sequence joins TRBV6-6 and TRBJ1-5; TRBD1 agrees at 7 bases. Looked up from germline, CDR1 is MNHNY and CDR2 is SVGAGI (reference sequence). V lost 5 bases to trimming and J lost 3 bases; unmatched junction nucleotides: 7. The CDR3 runs 15 residues. CDR3 sequence: CASSASTGVNQPQHF. Here the CDR3 DNA reads TGTGCCAGCAGTGCCTCTACAGGGGTCAATCAGCCCCAGCATTTT.

For this clonotype: A far larger clone is only one base removed, so a read error is likely. The genes are TRBV14 and TRBJ2-3; D perhaps matches TRBD1 (5 bases). This CDR3 comprises 15 residues. V gave up 5 bases and J gave up 6 bases, with 18 bases separating them. Per germline, CDR1 SGHDN and CDR2 FVKESK. The CDR3 nucleotides are TGTGCCAGCAGCTTGGGGTCCGCGGCAGGGGATACGCAGTATTTT. It is translated as CASSLGSAAGDTQYF.

Many counts were recorded for this clonotype. The V gene is TRBV10-3, the J gene TRBJ1-6, with D unclear. With 2 bases removed from V and 5 bases from J, the gap between germline ends came to 25 bases. CDR1 ENHRY and CDR2 SYGVKD come from the germline V gene. The CDR3 is made up of 20 amino acids. In nucleotides, the CDR3 is TGTGCCATCAGTGAGCCCCGGAGAGCATCGCACCAATCAGATAATTCACCCCTCCACTTT. It encodes CAISEPRRASHQSDNSPLHF.

By proportion, this clonotype is medium-sized. The chain has TRBV5-6 and TRBJ2-7; D unclear. CDR3 size: 14 residues. The germline V gene has CDR1 SGHDT and CDR2 YYEEEE. With 1 base removed from V and 7 bases from J, the gap between germline ends came to 15 bases. The CDR3 DNA follows: TGTGCCAGCAGCTTGCTGGCTAGGGCCGATGAGCAGTACTTC. Its translation: CASSLLARADEQYF.